Below, 10 T cell receptor beta chains from the same sample are listed, as sequenced in a study of early T cells in non-severe SARS-CoV-2 infection. In TCRdb, the 5' RACE reads were re-called with MiXCR into one record per CDR3 protein. Counted here are about 19,000 distinct CDR3 sequences, about 4.2% occurring once; the ten biggest clones make up approximately 6.6%. Input material: whole blood. The receptor source for this set is an adult who was a healthcare worker with PCR-confirmed SARS-CoV-2 infection or an uninfected control (not recorded which).

This clonotype was seen at least ten times. The CDR3 coding sequence is TGTGCCAGCAGAATCGGGACAGGGATTGAAGCTTTCTTT. This sequence encodes CASRIGTGIEAFF. The gene calls are TRBV12-3 or TRBV12-4 and TRBJ1-1; TRBD1 aligns across 9 bases. J lost 7 bases, V lost 6 bases, and 6 bases had no gene match. The CDR3 consists of 13 residues.

This clonotype is judged hyperexpanded (1% or more). This rearrangement joins TRBV12-3 or TRBV12-4 to TRBJ2-3, with D possibly being TRBD2 (5 bases). The CDR3 consists of 15 residues. The V end was cut by 3 bases, the J end by 0 bases, with 10 bases between. CDR3 protein: CASSFSGDSTDTQYF. The CDR3 DNA sequence: TGTGCCAGCAGTTTCTCCGGGGATAGCACAGATACGCAGTATTTT.

This clonotype appeared many times. V usage is TRBV7-9 and J usage is TRBJ1-5; the D is unclear. Trimming shortened V by 1 base and J by 10 bases, and 11 bases separated the two germline ends. Germline CDR1 and CDR2: SEHNR and FQNEAQ (reference sequence). This CDR3 is 13 amino acids long. CDR3 coding DNA: TGTGCCAGCAGCTTAGAGGGTTACGGCCCCCAGCATTTT. Protein sequence: CASSLEGYGPQHF.

This clonotype is medium-sized within its sample. V usage is TRBV7-2 and J usage is TRBJ2-4, with D perhaps being TRBD1 or TRBD2 (5 bases each). Looked up from germline, CDR1 is SGHTA and CDR2 is FQGNSA. Trimming took 2 bases from V and 13 from J, leaving 9 bases between them. The CDR3 has 11 amino acids. The CDR3 loop reads CASSLMGPQYF. The CDR3 DNA reads as TGTGCCAGCAGCTTAATGGGACCACAGTACTTC.

At least ten counts were recorded for this clonotype. V is TRBV30 and J is TRBJ1-1; no reliable D call. CDR1 GTSNPN and CDR2 SVGIG come from the germline V gene (reference sequence). V was clipped by 3 bases and J by 6 bases, with 14 bases between them. CDR3 length: 13 amino acids. The CDR3 reads CAWSAGRGAEAFF. CDR3 DNA sequence: TGTGCCTGGAGCGCGGGCCGGGGAGCTGAAGCTTTCTTT.

This clonotype was found many times. The rearrangement joins TRBV29-1 to TRBJ1-1, with D possibly TRBD1 on 5 matching bases. The CDR3 is made up of 14 amino acids. V gave up 2 bases and J gave up 4 bases, with 14 bases separating them. The V gene's germline CDR1 is SQVTM and CDR2 ANQGSEA. As DNA, the CDR3 is TGCAGCGTTGAACGGGACGTCGGGGGCACTGAAGCTTTCTTT. Its protein product is CSVERDVGGTEAFF.

This clonotype was seen repeatedly, ten times or more. The chain has TRBV7-8 and TRBJ2-1; D is unresolved. There are 12 residues in the CDR3. Trimming took off 5 bases at V and 10 bases at J, with 12 bases between the two ends. From germline, CDR1 is SGHVS and CDR2 FQNEAQ. CDR3 nucleotides: TGTGCCAGCAGCCCTATCCCGGAGGAGCAGTTCTTC. Its protein is CASSPIPEEQFF.

This clonotype has ten or more counts. A read error may produce the germline difference seen at one junction end. V usage is TRBV7-2 and J usage is TRBJ1-5; a weak D match, TRBD1 (5 bases). Germline values: CDR1 SGHTA, CDR2 FQGNSA. CDR3 size: 15 residues. The CDR3 sequence: CASSLDAGPNQTQHF. DNA of the CDR3: TGTGCCAGCAGCTTAGACGCAGGGCCCAATCAGACCCAGCATTTT.

This clonotype was picked up many times. The chain combines TRBV7-2 with TRBJ1-5, with D tentatively TRBD1 (5 bases). The CDR3 sequence is 13 residues long. V shed 6 bases and J shed 6 bases, with 12 bases lying between them. From germline, CDR1 is SGHTA and CDR2 FQGNSA. CDR3 DNA: TGTGCCAGCAGTTTCAGGGTGGGTCAGCCCCAGCATTTT. This encodes CASSFRVGQPQHF.

This clonotype was recorded at least ten times. The chain combines TRBV7-3 with TRBJ2-1; maybe TRBD1 (7 bases). The CDR3 length is 15 residues. Trimming shortened V by 3 bases and J by 3 bases, and 12 bases separated the two germline ends. Germline lookup yields CDR1 SGHTA and CDR2 FQGTGA. The CDR3 loop reads CASSLRDRGYNEQFF. CDR3 in DNA: TGTGCCAGCAGCTTGCGGGACAGAGGCTACAATGAGCAGTTCTTC.